The entry below gives a single TCR beta chain sequence along with its context. Participants, roughly 18 to 100 years old, spanned 24 US areas. Cohort 3 recovered donors had two negative PCRs, clearance, or symptom resolution. The data derive from a study of blood T cell repertoires in COVID-19. Overall study: Spain, Italy and the United States supplied samples that represented acute and convalescent COVID-19.

Per the original methods: Counts of nucleated cells, estimated from reference gene primer amplification, were obtained. Libraries were prepared by immunoSEQ multiplex PCR; TCRdb keeps only in-frame clonotypes and omits some of them. The V and J calls and the clone size are those of that table, but D and trimming were determined from the DNA. In the table there are 250,000 to 350,000 clones, 75% to 95% of which are singletons. The CDR3 contains 15 residues. The germline V and J ends were trimmed by 10 bases and 7 bases, with 22 bases remaining between them. CDR1 is MDHEN, CDR2 SYDVKM, per germline. The chain carries TRBV28 and TRBJ1-4, with D perhaps TRBD1 (6 bases). The TCR sequence derives from a woman in her 30s who had recovered from COVID-19. Source material: PBMCs or T cells enriched from blood (not recorded which). The CDR3 spells CATLLSGVGIEKLFF. The CDR3 nucleotides read TGTGCCACCTTATTATCAGGGGTAGGGATTGAAAAACTGTTTTTT.